These 16 T cell receptor beta chains originate from one sample sequenced in a study of blood T cell repertoires in COVID-19. Sequencing used immunoSEQ multiplex PCR; TCRdb keeps in-frame clones, though not all of them. Among over 300,000 clones listed, around nine tenths were seen once. Sample: PBMCs or T cells enriched from blood (not recorded which). The receptors here all came from a woman in her twenties or thirties who had recovered from COVID-19.

The rearrangement joins TRBV20-1 to TRBJ1-5, with D maybe TRBD1 (5 bases). Trimming took off 3 bases at V and 3 bases at J, with 15 bases between the two ends. The CDR3 is made up of 15 amino acids. Germline V gene data show CDR1 as DFQATT and CDR2 as SNEGSKA (reference sequence). The CDR3 nucleotides read TGCAGTGCTAGTAAGGGAGGGGACCCCAATCAGCCCCAGCATTTT. The encoded protein is CSASKGGDPNQPQHF.

A word on this clone: The likely explanation is a read error, given a far larger clone one base away. The gene calls are TRBV6-5 and TRBJ2-7; TRBD1 is a possible D gene (5 bases). Germline assignment: CDR1 MNHEY and CDR2 SVGAGI. The CDR3 runs to 12 residues. Trimming removed 5 bases at V and 2 bases at J, with 7 bases between. The CDR3 loop is CASSTGTYEQYF. The CDR3 DNA reads as TGTGCCAGCAGTACAGGAACCTACGAGCAGTACTTC.

The chain has TRBV30 and TRBJ1-5; 10 bases fit TRBD1. Germline values: CDR1 GTSNPN, CDR2 SVGIG (reference sequence). This CDR3 spans 19 amino acids. V shed 1 base and J 1 base; nucleotides not matched to a gene: 13. The CDR3 DNA follows: TGTGCCTGGAGTGCCTCGTGGGACAGGGGTAATCCGAGCAATCAGCCCCAGCATTTT. Its protein is CAWSASWDRGNPSNQPQHF.

J is TRBJ2-2 and V is TRBV9; the match to TRBD2 covers 10 bases. V trimming: 4 bases; J trimming: 0 bases; junction bases outside the gene matches: 6. This CDR3 is built from 17 residues. Looked up from germline, CDR1 is SGDLS and CDR2 is YYNGEE. The CDR3 protein is CASSLGSGGANTGELFF. The CDR3 nucleotides are TGTGCCAGCAGCCTAGGGAGCGGGGGGGCGAACACCGGGGAGCTGTTTTTT.

The genes are TRBV7-9 and TRBJ2-7; D unresolved. The CDR3 loop spans 13 amino acids. CDR1 is SEHNR and CDR2 is FQNEAQ in the germline V gene (reference sequence). Trimming took off 5 bases at V and 2 bases at J, with 10 bases between the two ends. The chain's CDR3 is CASSPTGPYEQYF. CDR3 DNA: TGTGCCAGCAGCCCGACGGGTCCCTACGAGCAGTACTTC.

The rearrangement joins TRBV6-5 to TRBJ1-2; 7 positions match TRBD1. Looked up from germline, CDR1 is MNHEY and CDR2 is SVGAGI. Unmatched junction bases numbered 4, after V lost 5 bases and J lost 4 bases. This CDR3 has 13 residues. For the CDR3, the DNA is TGTGCCAGCAGTCGAGACAGGGTCTATGGCTACACCTTC. It encodes CASSRDRVYGYTF.

The chain joins TRBV2 to TRBJ2-5, with 9 bases aligning to TRBD2. CDR1 is SNHLY and CDR2 is FYNNEI in the germline V gene. V was pared by 6 bases and J by 11 bases, with 7 bases of the junction left unmatched. The CDR3 covers 12 residues. The CDR3 DNA is TGTGCCAGCAGGGGGACTAGCCAACGACAGTACTTC. Its translation: CASRGTSQRQYF.

Only one count was recorded for this clone. The rearrangement links TRBV7-8 to TRBJ1-1; perhaps TRBD1 as D (5 bases). Between the trimmed V and J ends, which lost 5 bases and 11 bases, there was a span of 12 bases. The CDR3 is made up of 11 amino acids. Per germline, CDR1 SGHVS and CDR2 FQNEAQ. CDR3: CASSPGGDAFF. DNA of the CDR3: TGTGCCAGCAGCCCTGGGGGGGACGCTTTCTTT.

The chain uses TRBV7-9 and TRBJ1-2; D gene unclear. This CDR3 has 15 amino acids. The V gene's germline CDR1 is SEHNR and CDR2 FQNEAQ (reference sequence). Deletions cut 4 bases from V and 1 base from J, with 13 bases between. The CDR3 sequence is CASSSDLGRNYGYTF. In DNA, the CDR3 is TGTGCCAGCAGCTCTGACCTAGGCCGTAACTATGGCTACACCTTC.

This chain uses TRBV29-1 with TRBJ1-1; perhaps TRBD1 as D (6 bases). This CDR3 is built from 13 residues. CDR1 and CDR2 (germline): SQVTM, ANQGSEA. V lost 6 bases, J lost 0 bases, and 11 bases lay in between. The CDR3 nucleotides are TGCAGCGTACTACAGGGACTGAACACTGAAGCTTTCTTT. It translates to CSVLQGLNTEAFF.

This sequence joins TRBV6-2 or TRBV6-3 and TRBJ1-1; D gene unclear. Deletions cut 2 bases from V and 4 bases from J, with 8 bases between. In germline, CDR1 is MNHEY, CDR2 SVGEGT. The CDR3 totals 13 residues. The chain's CDR3 is CASSYPGGTEAFF. The DNA of the CDR3 is TGTGCCAGCAGTTACCCGGGTGGCACTGAAGCTTTCTTT.

This chain joins TRBV9 and TRBJ2-1; 8 positions agree with TRBD2. Germline V gene data show CDR1 as SGDLS and CDR2 as YYNGEE. CDR3 size: 16 residues. V was clipped by 2 bases and J by 3 bases; unmatched bases: 7. The CDR3 loop reads CASSVGSGDLYNEQFF. The CDR3 region has the DNA TGTGCCAGCAGCGTTGGTAGCGGGGACCTCTACAATGAGCAGTTCTTC.

V and J are TRBV3-1 (or the pseudogene TRBV3-2) and TRBJ1-4; TRBD1 is a possible D gene (5 bases). Germline assignment: CDR1 LGHDT and CDR2 YNNKEL (reference sequence). V lost 1 base and J lost 6, with 12 bases in between. This CDR3 is 15 amino acids long. CDR3 protein: CASSQGQGSDEKLFF. The DNA of the CDR3 is TGTGCCAGCAGCCAAGGGCAGGGTTCGGATGAAAAACTGTTTTTT.

The chain employs TRBV6-5 and TRBJ2-7; no firm D call. The CDR3 has 10 amino acids. Per germline, CDR1 MNHEY and CDR2 SVGAGI. Trimming cost V 10 bases and J 4 bases, with 8 bases left between them. The chain's CDR3 is CATAPYEQYF. CDR3 nucleotide sequence: TGTGCCACCGCGCCTTACGAGCAGTACTTC.

V and J are TRBV6-5 and TRBJ2-3; D gene ambiguous. Trimming pared 3 bases from V and 0 bases from J, leaving 10 bases between. Germline loops: CDR1 MNHEY, CDR2 SVGAGI. The CDR3 spans 15 residues. The CDR3 DNA reads as TGTGCCAGCAGTTATGGCGGTCTTAGCACAGATACGCAGTATTTT. Its protein is CASSYGGLSTDTQYF.

The rearrangement links TRBV19 to TRBJ2-1; D is ambiguous. The CDR3 runs 13 residues. V gave up 4 bases and J gave up 7 bases, with 11 bases separating them. CDR1 is LNHDA and CDR2 is SQIVND in the germline V gene (reference sequence). DNA of the CDR3: TGTGCCAGTAGTACCTCCCCTAGGAATGAGCAGTTCTTC. Protein: CASSTSPRNEQFF.